The source of this TCR beta chain is a study of blood T cell repertoires in COVID-19. Study as a whole: Donors in the United States, Italy and Spain gave samples during acute or convalescent COVID-19. PBMCs, B-cell-depleted T cells, or T cells were the source of the cDNA or gDNA that made up the material.

The CDR3 extends over 11 amino acids. V lost 7 bases and J lost 1, with 7 bases in between. Germline-derived CDR1 and CDR2 are SQVTM and ANQGSEA. As processed by the authors: It was from reference gene primer amplification that nucleated cell counts were estimated. Repertoires were generated with immunoSEQ multiplex PCR, while TCRdb's copy carries only in-frame clones and drops some. Clone size and V and J calls were adopted from that table, with D and trimming inferred from the DNA. The sample records about 250,000 clones, around 86% being singletons. The chain joins TRBV29-1 to TRBJ1-1, with D unclear. This clonotype was obtained from a woman in her forties or fifties who had recovered from COVID-19. The source material was PBMCs or T cells enriched from blood (not recorded which). The CDR3 protein is CSGNRNTEAFF. DNA of the CDR3: TGCAGCGGGAACAGGAACACTGAAGCTTTCTTT.